This TCR beta chain was sequenced in a study of CD8+ T cells in alopecia areata. V shed 0 bases and J shed 1 base, with 0 bases lying between them. The CDR3 sequence is 12 residues long. Per the germline V gene, CDR1 is MNHNY and CDR2 is SVGAGI (reference sequence). The investigators collected lesional scalp punch biopsies and peripheral blood from alopecia areata patients. The researchers isolated CD4+ and CD8+ T cells from PBMCs by sorting. RNA was isolated and reverse transcribed to cDNA, the sequencing template. Sequencing used immunoSEQ multiplex PCR; TCRdb keeps in-frame clones, though not all of them. The sample records about 200,000 clones, more than 45% being singletons. This clone was observed a few times. Its antigen is not known. Study observations and caveats: Researchers report lesional scalp, most notably alopecia totalis/universalis, outstripped normal scalp in clonality.

The rearrangement uses TRBV6-6 and TRBJ1-1; D remains ambiguous. The source material was CD4+ T cells sorted from blood, sampled at week 0. The clonotype originates from a human donor with alopecia areata. For the CDR3, the DNA is TGTGCCAGCAGTTACTCGAACACTGAAGCTTTCTTT. Residues: CASSYSNTEAFF.